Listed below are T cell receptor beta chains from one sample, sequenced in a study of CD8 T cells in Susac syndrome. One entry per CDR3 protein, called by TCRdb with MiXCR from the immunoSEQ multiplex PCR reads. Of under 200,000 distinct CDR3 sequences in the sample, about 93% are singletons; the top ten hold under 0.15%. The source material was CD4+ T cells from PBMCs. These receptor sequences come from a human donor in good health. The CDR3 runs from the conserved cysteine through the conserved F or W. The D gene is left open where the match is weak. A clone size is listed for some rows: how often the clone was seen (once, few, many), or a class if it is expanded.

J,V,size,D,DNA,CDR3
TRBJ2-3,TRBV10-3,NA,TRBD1,TGTGCCATCAGGGGACAGGGTCTAGGCACAGATACGCAGTATTTT,CAIRGQGLGTDTQYF
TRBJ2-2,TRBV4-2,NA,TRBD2,TGTGCCAGCAGCCAAGAACTTAGCGGGGGACTGAACACCGGGGAGCTGTTTTTT,CASSQELSGGLNTGELFF
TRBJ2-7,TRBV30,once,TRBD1,TGTGCCTGGACCCAAGGGCCAGGGGGAGCCTACGAGCAGTACTTC,CAWTQGPGGAYEQYF
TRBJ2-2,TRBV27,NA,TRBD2,TGTGCCAGCAGTTTAGGGGTAGCGGGGGGGACCACCGGGGAGCTGTTTTTT,CASSLGVAGGTTGELFF
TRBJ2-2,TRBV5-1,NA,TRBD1,TGCGCCAGCAAATTAGGGGGCGCGGGCACCGGGGAGCTGTTTTTT,CASKLGGAGTGELFF
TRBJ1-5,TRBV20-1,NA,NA,TGCAGTGTTCTGAGGCGCAATCAGCCCCAGCATTTT,CSVLRRNQPQHF
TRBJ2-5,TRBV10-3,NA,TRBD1,TGTGCCATCAGTGATCCCGGACAGGGTCCTCAAGAGACCCAGTACTTC,CAISDPGQGPQETQYF
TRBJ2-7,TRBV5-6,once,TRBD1,TGTGCCAGCAGCTTGCGACAGGGAACCCACGAGCAGTACTTC,CASSLRQGTHEQYF
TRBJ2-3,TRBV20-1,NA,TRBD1,TGCAGTGCTAGAATCGACAGGGCGAGCACAGATACGCAGTATTTT,CSARIDRASTDTQYF
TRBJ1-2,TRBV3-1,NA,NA,TGTGCCAGCAGCCAAGATAGCGGGGGACGCGGCTACACCTTC,CASSQDSGGRGYTF
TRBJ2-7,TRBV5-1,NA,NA,TGCGCCAGCAGCCTTTCCCCCGGGGGCGAGCAGTACTTC,CASSLSPGGEQYF
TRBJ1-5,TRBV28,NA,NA,TGTGCCAGCAGTTTGTCCCTGGGATGGCAGCCCCAGCATTTT,CASSLSLGWQPQHF
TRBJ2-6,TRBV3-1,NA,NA,TGTGCCAGCAGCCAGGATTTTGGCTCTGGGGCCAACGTCCTGACTTTC,CASSQDFGSGANVLTF
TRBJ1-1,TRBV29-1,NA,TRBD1,TGCAGCGTTGTGGGGACAGGGGTATTTGACACTGAAGCTTTCTTT,CSVVGTGVFDTEAFF
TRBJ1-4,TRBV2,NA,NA,TGTGCCACCGGGGACATGGTGGGGAAAAAACTGTTTTTT,CATGDMVGKKLFF
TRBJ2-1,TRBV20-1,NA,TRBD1,TGCAGTGCTTTACAGGGGGCGACCTACAATGAGCAGTTCTTC,CSALQGATYNEQFF
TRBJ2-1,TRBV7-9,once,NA,TGTGCCAGCAGCTTAGCTTCCGGGGATGAGCAGTTCTTC,CASSLASGDEQFF
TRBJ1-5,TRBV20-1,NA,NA,TGCAGTGCTAGAGAAGCTTTCGGTCAGCCCCAGCATTTT,CSAREAFGQPQHF
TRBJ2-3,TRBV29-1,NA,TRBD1,TGCAGCGTGAAGACAGGGAGTAGCACAGATACGCAGTATTTT,CSVKTGSSTDTQYF
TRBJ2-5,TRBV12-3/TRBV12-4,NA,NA,TGTGCCAGCAGTCTCTCGTCCGGCGAGACCCAGTACTTC,CASSLSSGETQYF
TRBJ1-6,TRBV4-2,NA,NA,TGTGCCAGCAGCCAAGAACGAACGGAGAATTCACCCCTCCACTTT,CASSQERTENSPLHF
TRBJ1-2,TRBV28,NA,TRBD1,TGTGCCAGCAGTTCAAGGGGGCGATTGGGCTACACCTTC,CASSSRGRLGYTF
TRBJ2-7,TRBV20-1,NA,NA,TGCAGTGTTTGGGTTCCGGGACTCGGCGAGCAGTACTTC,CSVWVPGLGEQYF
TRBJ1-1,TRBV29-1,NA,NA,TGCAGCGTTGACCACGGGAACACTGAAGCTTTCTTT,CSVDHGNTEAFF
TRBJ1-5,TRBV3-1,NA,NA,TGTGCCAGCAGCCAAGGGCAGGGTCATCGGCCCCAGCATTTT,CASSQGQGHRPQHF
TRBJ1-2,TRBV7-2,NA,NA,TGTGCCAGCAGCTTAGGTGCTGGAGGGCGGGATGGCTACACCTTC,CASSLGAGGRDGYTF
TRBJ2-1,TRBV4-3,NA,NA,TGCGCCAGCAGCCAATTGGGCAGTAGCTCCTACAATGAGCAGTTCTTC,CASSQLGSSSYNEQFF
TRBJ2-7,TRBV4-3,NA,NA,TGCGCCAGCAGCCAAGACGGGCAGTCCTACGAGCAGTACTTC,CASSQDGQSYEQYF
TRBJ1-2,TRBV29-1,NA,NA,TGCAGCGTGTCGAAGGACAGCCCGTCGGGCTACACCTTC,CSVSKDSPSGYTF
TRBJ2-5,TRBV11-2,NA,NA,TGTGCCAGCAGCTTAGGAAGCGCAGAGACCCAGTACTTC,CASSLGSAETQYF
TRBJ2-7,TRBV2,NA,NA,TGTGCCAGCAGTGGTGGGGGGACTCTCACCAACGAGCAGTACTTC,CASSGGGTLTNEQYF
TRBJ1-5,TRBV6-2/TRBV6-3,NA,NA,TGTGCCAGCAGTGTGGGCAATCAGCCCCAGCATTTT,CASSVGNQPQHF
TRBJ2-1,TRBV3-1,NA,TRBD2,TGTGCCAGCAGCCCTAGCGGGGGGTTTTCGTCCTTC,CASSPSGGFSSF
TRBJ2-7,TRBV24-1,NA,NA,TGTGCCACCAGTGGCGGGGACTACGAGCAGTACTTC,CATSGGDYEQYF
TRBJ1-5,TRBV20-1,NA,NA,TGCAGTGCTAGAGTCCCGGGGCGGAATAGCAATCAGCCCCAGCATTTT,CSARVPGRNSNQPQHF
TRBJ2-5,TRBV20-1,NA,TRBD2,TGCAGTGCTAGAGAGCTGGCGGGGGGTAACCAAGAGACCCAGTACTTC,CSARELAGGNQETQYF
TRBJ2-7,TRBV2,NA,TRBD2,TGTGCCAGCAGTGTGGGGGGGGTGCAGTACTTC,CASSVGGVQYF
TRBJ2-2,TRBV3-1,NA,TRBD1,TGTGCCAGCAGCCAGGACAGGGAGGCCGGGGAGCTGTTTTTT,CASSQDREAGELFF
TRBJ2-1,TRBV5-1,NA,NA,TGCGCCAGCAGCCCCGCCGGGACAAAGAATGAGCAGTTCTTC,CASSPAGTKNEQFF
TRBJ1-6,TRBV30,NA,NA,TGTGCCTGGAGTAGTTCCGTTAATTCACCCCTCCACTTT,CAWSSSVNSPLHF
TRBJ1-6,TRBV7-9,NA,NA,TGTGCCAGCAGCCATGGGCGGCAGCTTAATTCACCCCTCCACTTT,CASSHGRQLNSPLHF
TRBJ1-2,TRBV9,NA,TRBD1,TGTGCCAGCAGCTCACTCAGGACAGGTGGTGGCTACACCTTC,CASSSLRTGGGYTF
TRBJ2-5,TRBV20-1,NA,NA,TGCAGTGCTTCGACTGAGACCCAGTACTTC,CSASTETQYF
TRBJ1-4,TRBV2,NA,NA,TGTGCCAGCAGGACGGATAATGAAAAACTGTTTTTT,CASRTDNEKLFF
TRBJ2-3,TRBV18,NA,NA,TGTGCCAGCTCACCTGCCCTCACAGATACGCAGTATTTT,CASSPALTDTQYF
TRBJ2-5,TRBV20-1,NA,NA,TGCAGTGCTAGAGAGACCCGACTCCCAGGGGTTGAGACCCAGTACTTC,CSARETRLPGVETQYF
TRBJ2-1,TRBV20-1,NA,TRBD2,TGCAGTGCTAGACGACCAGCGGGGGTGAACAATGAGCAGTTCTTC,CSARRPAGVNNEQFF
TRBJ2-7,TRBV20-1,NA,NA,TGCAGTGCGAACCGGGGAAGCGCGGACTCCTACGAGCAGTACTTC,CSANRGSADSYEQYF
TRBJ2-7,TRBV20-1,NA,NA,TGCAGTGCTATTGGCCAGGCGATCTACGAGCAGTACTTC,CSAIGQAIYEQYF
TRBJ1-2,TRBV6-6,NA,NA,TGTGCCAGCAGTTACCAGGGTGGCTACACCTTC,CASSYQGGYTF
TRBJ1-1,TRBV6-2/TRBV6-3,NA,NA,TGTGCCAGCGGGTGGACTGAAGCTTTCTTT,CASGWTEAFF
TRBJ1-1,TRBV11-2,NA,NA,TGTGCCAGCAGCTTAGTCCCTCTACCCACTTTCTTT,CASSLVPLPTFF
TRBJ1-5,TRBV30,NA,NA,TGTGCCTGGAGTCGACAGGACAATCAGCCCCAGCATTTT,CAWSRQDNQPQHF
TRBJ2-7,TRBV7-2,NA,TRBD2,TGTGCCAGCAGCTTAGCCGGGACTAGCGGGGCGGCCTACGAGCAGTACTTC,CASSLAGTSGAAYEQYF
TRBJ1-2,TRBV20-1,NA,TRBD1,TGCAGTGCTCAACAGGGGTTTGCCTATGGCTACACCTTC,CSAQQGFAYGYTF
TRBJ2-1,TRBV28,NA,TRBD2,TGTGCCAGCGTAGGGCTAGCGGGGGCCTACAATGAGCAGTTCTTC,CASVGLAGAYNEQFF
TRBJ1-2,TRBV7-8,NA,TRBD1,TGTGCCAGCAGCCAGACAGGGTTTGACTATGGCTACACCTTC,CASSQTGFDYGYTF
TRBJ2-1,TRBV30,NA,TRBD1,TGTGCCGGGACAGTGGGCTACAATGAGCAGTTCTTC,CAGTVGYNEQFF
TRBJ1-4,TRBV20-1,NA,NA,TGCAGCGGTCGGGCAACTAATGAAAAACTGTTTTTT,CSGRATNEKLFF